Included here is one TCR beta chain sequence, with context. The antigen is undetermined. This sample is part of a study of T cell responses to AZD1222 COVID-19 vaccine. On the study more broadly: Second-dose recipients at about 4 or about 12 weeks were treated as one pooled group.

TCRdb's table, derived via immunoSEQ multiplex PCR, lists solely in-frame clones and lacks some. The data show approximately 180,000 clones, about 90% seen once. Study results and limitations: Across spike, vaccine-associated CD4 TCRs were found, dominant at 160-218 and 743-854. AZD1222 recipients seropositive at baseline numbered only six or seven.

Per the germline V gene, CDR1 is SGHNT and CDR2 is YYREEE (reference sequence). V was shortened by 0 bases and J by 3 bases, with 9 bases between the two germline ends. This CDR3 is built from 15 residues. The chain employs TRBV5-4 and TRBJ2-2; D gene ambiguous. Material: peripheral blood, obtained on day 0 of AZD1222 vaccination. The TCR sequence derives from an adult in good health. The CDR3 loop is CASSLGRPDTGELFF. The CDR3 nucleotides are TGTGCCAGCAGCTTGGGCAGACCCGACACCGGGGAGCTGTTTTTT.